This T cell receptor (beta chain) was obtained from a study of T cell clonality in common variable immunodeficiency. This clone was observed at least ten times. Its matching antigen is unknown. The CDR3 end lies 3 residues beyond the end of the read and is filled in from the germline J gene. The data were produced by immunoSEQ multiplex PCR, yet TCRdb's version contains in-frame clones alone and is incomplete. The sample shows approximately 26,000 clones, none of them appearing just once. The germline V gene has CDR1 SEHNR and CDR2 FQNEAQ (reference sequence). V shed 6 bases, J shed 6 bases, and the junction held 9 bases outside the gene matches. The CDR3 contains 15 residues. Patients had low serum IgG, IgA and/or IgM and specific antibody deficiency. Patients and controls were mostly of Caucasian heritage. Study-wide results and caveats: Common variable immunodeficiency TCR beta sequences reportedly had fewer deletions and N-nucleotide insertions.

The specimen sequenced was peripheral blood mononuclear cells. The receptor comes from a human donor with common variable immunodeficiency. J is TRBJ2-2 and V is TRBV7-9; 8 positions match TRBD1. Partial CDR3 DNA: TGTGCCAGCAGATTACCGACAGGGGTTGCCGGGGAG. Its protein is CASRLPTGVAGE. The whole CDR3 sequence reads CASRLPTGVAGELFF.